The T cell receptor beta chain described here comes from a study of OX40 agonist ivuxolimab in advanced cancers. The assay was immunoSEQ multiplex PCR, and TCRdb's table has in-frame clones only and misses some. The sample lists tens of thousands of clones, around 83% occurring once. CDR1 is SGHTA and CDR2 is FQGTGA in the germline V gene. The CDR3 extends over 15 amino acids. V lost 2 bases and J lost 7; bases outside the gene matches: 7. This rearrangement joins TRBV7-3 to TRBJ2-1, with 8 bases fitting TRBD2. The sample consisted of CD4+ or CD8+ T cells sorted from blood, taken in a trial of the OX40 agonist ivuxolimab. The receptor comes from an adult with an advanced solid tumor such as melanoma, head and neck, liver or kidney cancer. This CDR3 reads CASSLAGGSMNEQFF. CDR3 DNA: TGTGCCAGCAGCTTAGCGGGGGGAAGTATGAATGAGCAGTTCTTC.